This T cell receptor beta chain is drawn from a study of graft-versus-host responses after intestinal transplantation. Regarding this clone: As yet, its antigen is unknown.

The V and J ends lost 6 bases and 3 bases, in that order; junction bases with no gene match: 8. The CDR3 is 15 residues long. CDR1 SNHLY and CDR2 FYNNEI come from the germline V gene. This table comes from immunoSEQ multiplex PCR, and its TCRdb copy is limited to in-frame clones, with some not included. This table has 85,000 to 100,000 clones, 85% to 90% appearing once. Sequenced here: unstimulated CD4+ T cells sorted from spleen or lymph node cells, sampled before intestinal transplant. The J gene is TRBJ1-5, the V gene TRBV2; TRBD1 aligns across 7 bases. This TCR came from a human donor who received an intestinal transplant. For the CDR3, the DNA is TGTGCCAGCAGGTCCGGACAGGCCCCCAATCAGCCCCAGCATTTT. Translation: CASRSGQAPNQPQHF.